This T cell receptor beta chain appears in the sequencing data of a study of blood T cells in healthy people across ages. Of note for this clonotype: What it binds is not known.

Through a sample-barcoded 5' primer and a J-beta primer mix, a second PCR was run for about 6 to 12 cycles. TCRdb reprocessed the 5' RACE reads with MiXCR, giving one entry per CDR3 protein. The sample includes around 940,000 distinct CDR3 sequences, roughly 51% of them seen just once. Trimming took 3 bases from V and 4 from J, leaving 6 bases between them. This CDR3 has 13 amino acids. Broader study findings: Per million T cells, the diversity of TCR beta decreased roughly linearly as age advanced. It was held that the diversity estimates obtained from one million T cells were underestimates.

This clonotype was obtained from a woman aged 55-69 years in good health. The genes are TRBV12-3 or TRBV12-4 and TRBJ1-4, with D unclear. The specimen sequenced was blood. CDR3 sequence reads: CASSFGFNEKLFF. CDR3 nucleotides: TGTGCCAGCAGTTTCGGATTTAATGAAAAACTGTTTTTT.